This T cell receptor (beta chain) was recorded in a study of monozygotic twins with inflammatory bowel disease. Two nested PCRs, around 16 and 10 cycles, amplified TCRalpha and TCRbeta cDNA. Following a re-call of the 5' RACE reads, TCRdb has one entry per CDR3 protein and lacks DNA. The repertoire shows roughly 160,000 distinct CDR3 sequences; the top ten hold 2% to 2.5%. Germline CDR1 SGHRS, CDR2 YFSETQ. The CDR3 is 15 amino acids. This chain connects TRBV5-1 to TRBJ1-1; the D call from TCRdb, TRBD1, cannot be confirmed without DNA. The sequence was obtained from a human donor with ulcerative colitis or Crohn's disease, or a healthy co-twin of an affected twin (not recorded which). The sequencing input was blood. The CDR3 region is CASSAQQGAGTEAFF.